Listed below are T cell receptor beta chains from one sample, sequenced in a study of cytomegalovirus exposure and HLA in healthy donors. Generated by immunoSEQ multiplex PCR, the TCRdb table keeps only in-frame clones and is missing some. The sample contains more than 150,000 clones, 60% to 85% of which appear only once. The sample was PBMCs. Receptor source: a middle-aged woman in good health and CMV-seropositive. Each CDR3 is given with its conserved first and last residue.

v_call,cdr3_length,cdr3_aa
TRBV6-5,14,CASSYQQGNSPLHF
TRBV19,13,CASSIPPSEKLFF
TRBV28,14,CASTLDRTYNEQFF
TRBV5-1,17,CASSLAGLAGGTDTQYF
TRBV5-4,13,CASSNRETYEQYF
TRBV7-9,12,CSSSTTDRAAFF
TRBV28,15,CASSFSAGGRYEQYF
TRBV12-5,15,CASGLDRGRSTEAFF
TRBV29-1,11,CSTGANYGYTF
TRBV7-9,15,CASSLSGGVRETQYF
TRBV27,14,CASSPDTSSYEQYF
TRBV19,16,CASSIVGQGEYNEQFF
TRBV6-6,13,CASSYTSGYEQYF
TRBV7-8,15,CASSLSLVVGTEAFF
TRBV5-4,16,CASSPPPSGGYNEQFF
TRBV29-1,14,CSVKTDGGNQPQHF
TRBV7-8,14,CASSLVGTPEGYTF
TRBV5-4,15,CASSSVQGAPGELFF
TRBV5-4,14,CASSLIDSSYEQYF